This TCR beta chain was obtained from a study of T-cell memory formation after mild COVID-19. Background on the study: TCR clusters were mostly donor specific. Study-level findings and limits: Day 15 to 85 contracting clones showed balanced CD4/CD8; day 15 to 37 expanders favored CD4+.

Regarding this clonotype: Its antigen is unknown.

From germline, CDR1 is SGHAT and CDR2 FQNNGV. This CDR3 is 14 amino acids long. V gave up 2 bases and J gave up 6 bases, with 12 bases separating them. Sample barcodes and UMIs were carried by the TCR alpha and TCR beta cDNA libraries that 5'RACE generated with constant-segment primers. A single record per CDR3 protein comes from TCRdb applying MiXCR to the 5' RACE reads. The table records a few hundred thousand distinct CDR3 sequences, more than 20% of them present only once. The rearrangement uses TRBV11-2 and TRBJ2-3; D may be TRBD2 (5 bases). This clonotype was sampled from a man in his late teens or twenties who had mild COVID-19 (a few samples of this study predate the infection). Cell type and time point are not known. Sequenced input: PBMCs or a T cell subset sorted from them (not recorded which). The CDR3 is CASSLSPSRDTQYF. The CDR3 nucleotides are TGTGCCAGCAGCTTATCACCTAGCAGGGATACGCAGTATTTT.